What follows are 9 T cell receptor beta chains derived from one specimen sequenced in a study of T cell changes during pregnancy in multiple sclerosis. Here immunoSEQ multiplex PCR was the method, and the copy in TCRdb shows in-frame clones only, minus some. Among tens of thousands of clones listed, about nine tenths were seen once. This specimen consisted of peripheral blood, obtained before pregnancy. The receptors originated from a female donor with multiple sclerosis, enrolled in a pregnancy study.

The V call is TRBV7-9, the J call TRBJ1-4; the D is unclear. The CDR3 runs 14 residues. Trimming shortened V by 4 bases and J by 7 bases, and 13 bases separated the two germline ends. The germline V gene has CDR1 SEHNR and CDR2 FQNEAQ (reference sequence). The CDR3 loop reads CASSSSGIGEKLFF. CDR3 nucleotides: TGTGCCAGCAGCTCCAGCGGCATCGGTGAAAAACTGTTTTTT.

This chain joins TRBV5-1 and TRBJ2-7; 7 nucleotides match TRBD1. V shed 0 bases and J 6 bases; nucleotides not matched to a gene: 12. Germline CDR1 SGHRS, CDR2 YFSETQ. The CDR3 has 16 residues. The CDR3, as DNA: TGCGCCAGCAGCTTGGTCGTTGAGACAGGGAATTTCGAGCAGTACTTC. The encoded protein is CASSLVVETGNFEQYF.

The chain carries TRBV29-1 and TRBJ1-2, with 12 nucleotides matching TRBD1. The trim removed 7 bases at V and 8 bases at J, leaving 5 bases unmatched. This CDR3 spans 12 amino acids. From germline, CDR1 is SQVTM and CDR2 ANQGSEA. CDR3 nucleotide sequence: TGCAGCGGGGGGACAGGGGGCGGCGGCTACACCTTC. The encoded protein is CSGGTGGGGYTF.

The chain uses TRBV5-1 and TRBJ2-7; TRBD2 is a possible D gene (6 bases). The CDR3 has 13 residues. Germline lookup yields CDR1 SGHRS and CDR2 YFSETQ. The germline V and J ends were trimmed by 3 bases and 4 bases, with 11 bases remaining between them. The CDR3 protein is CASSSPGGYEQYF. The CDR3 nucleotides read TGCGCCAGCAGCTCTCCCGGGGGTTACGAGCAGTACTTC.

The chain has TRBV5-1 and TRBJ2-7; 7 bases are shared with TRBD2. In germline, CDR1 is SGHRS, CDR2 YFSETQ. The V gene end was trimmed by 8 bases and the J gene end by 3 bases; junction bases not matched to a gene: 23. CDR3 size: 18 residues. The CDR3 bases are TGCGCCAGTTCTCGGGGGGAGCTAGGACCACTAACATTCTACGAGCAGTACTTC. It is translated as CASSRGELGPLTFYEQYF.

The J gene is TRBJ2-1, the V gene TRBV25-1, with TRBD1 matching 7 bases. The CDR3 consists of 17 residues. Germline V CDR1 and CDR2: MGHDK, SYGVNS. V was clipped by 3 bases and J by 0 bases; unmatched bases: 8. Here the CDR3 DNA reads TGTGCCAGCAGTGATTGGACAGGCCTGAGCTCCTACAATGAGCAGTTCTTC. Translated, it gives CASSDWTGLSSYNEQFF.

This clone was picked up one time. This chain uses TRBV30 with TRBJ2-7, with a weak D call TRBD2 (6 bases). This CDR3 has 11 amino acids. The V end was cut by 7 bases, the J end by 1 base, with 8 bases between. Germline V lookup: CDR1 GTSNPN, CDR2 SVGIG (reference sequence). CDR3 DNA: TGTGCCTATGGGGGGTCCTACGAGCAGTACTTC. Protein product: CAYGGSYEQYF.

The rearrangement uses TRBV5-1 and TRBJ1-4, with 7 bases lining up with TRBD1. The CDR3 contains 14 residues. Trimming removed 1 base from V and 5 bases from J; junction bases left unmatched: 2. The germline V gene encodes CDR1 SGHRS and CDR2 YFSETQ. CDR3 nucleotides: TGCGCCAGCAGCTTGACAGGGGCCAATGAAAAACTGTTTTTT. Translation gives CASSLTGANEKLFF.

The rearrangement joins TRBV25-1 to TRBJ2-6; D ambiguous. The germline gives CDR1 MGHDK, CDR2 SYGVNS. This CDR3 region has 13 residues. Trimming removed 7 bases at V and 4 bases at J, with 8 bases between. CDR3 amino acids: CASTGLGANVLTF. For the CDR3, the DNA is TGTGCCAGCACGGGTTTAGGGGCCAACGTCCTGACTTTC.